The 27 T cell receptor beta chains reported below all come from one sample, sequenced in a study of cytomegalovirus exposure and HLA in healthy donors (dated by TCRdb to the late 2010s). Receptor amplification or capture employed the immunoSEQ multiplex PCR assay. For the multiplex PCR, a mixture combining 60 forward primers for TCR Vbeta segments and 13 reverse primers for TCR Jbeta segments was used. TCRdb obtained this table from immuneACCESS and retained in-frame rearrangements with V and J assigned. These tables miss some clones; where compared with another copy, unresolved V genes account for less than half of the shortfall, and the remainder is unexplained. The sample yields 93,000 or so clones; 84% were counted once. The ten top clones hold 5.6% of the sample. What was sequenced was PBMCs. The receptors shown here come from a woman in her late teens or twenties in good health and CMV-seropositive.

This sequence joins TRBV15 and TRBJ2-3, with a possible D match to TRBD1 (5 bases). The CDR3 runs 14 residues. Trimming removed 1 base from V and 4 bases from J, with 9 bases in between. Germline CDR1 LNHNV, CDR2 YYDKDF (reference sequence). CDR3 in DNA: TGTGCCACCAGCAGAGCGTCAGGGTCAGATACGCAGTATTTT. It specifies CATSRASGSDTQYF.

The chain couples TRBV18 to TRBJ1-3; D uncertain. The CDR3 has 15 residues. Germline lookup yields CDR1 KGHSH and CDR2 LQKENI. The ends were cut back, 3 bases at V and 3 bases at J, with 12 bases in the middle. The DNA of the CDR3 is TGTGCCAGCTCACCCACCTTGGGAGGTGGAAACACCATATATTTT. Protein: CASSPTLGGGNTIYF. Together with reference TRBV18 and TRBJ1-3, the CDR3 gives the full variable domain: NAGVMQNPRHLVRRRGQEARLRCSPMKGHSHVYWYRQLPEEGLKFMVYLQKENIIDESGMPKERFSAEFPKEGPSILRIQQVVRGDSAAYFCASSPTLGGGNTIYFGEGSWLTVV.

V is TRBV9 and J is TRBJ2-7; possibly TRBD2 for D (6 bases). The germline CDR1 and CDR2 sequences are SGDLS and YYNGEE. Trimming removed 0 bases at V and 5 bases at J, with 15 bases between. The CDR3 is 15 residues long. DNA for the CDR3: TGTGCCAGCAGCGTAGTTCCTTCGGGAGAGGACGAGCAGTACTTC. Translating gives CASSVVPSGEDEQYF.

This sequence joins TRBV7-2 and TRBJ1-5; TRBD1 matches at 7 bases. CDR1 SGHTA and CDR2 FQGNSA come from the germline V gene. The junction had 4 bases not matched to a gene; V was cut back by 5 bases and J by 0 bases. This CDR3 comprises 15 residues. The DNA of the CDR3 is TGTGCCAGCAGCGAGGGGACAGCTAGCAATCAGCCCCAGCATTTT. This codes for CASSEGTASNQPQHF.

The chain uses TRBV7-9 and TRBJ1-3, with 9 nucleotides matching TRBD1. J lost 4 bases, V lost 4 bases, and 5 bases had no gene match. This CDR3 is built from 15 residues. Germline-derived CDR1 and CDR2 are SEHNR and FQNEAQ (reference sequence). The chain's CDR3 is CASSYPGTGGNTIYF. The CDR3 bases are TGTGCCAGCAGCTACCCAGGGACAGGGGGAAACACCATATATTTT.

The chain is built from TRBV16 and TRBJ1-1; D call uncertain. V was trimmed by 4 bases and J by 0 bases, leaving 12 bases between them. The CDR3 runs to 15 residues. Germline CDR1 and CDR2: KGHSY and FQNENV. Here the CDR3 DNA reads TGTGCCAGCAGCCGTGTTGAGAGGATGAACACTGAAGCTTTCTTT. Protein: CASSRVERMNTEAFF.

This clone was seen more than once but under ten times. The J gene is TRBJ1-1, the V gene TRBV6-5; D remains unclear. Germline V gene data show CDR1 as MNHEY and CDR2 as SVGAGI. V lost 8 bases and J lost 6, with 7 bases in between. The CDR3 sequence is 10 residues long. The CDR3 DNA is TGTGCCAGCGGAGAGGCTGAAGCTTTCTTT. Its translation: CASGEAEAFF.

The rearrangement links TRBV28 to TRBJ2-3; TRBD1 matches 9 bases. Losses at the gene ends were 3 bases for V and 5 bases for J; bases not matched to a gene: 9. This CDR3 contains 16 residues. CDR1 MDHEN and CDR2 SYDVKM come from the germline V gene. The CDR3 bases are TGTGCCAGCAGTTTTAGGGGGACAGGGTTTAGAGATACGCAGTATTTT. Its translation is CASSFRGTGFRDTQYF.

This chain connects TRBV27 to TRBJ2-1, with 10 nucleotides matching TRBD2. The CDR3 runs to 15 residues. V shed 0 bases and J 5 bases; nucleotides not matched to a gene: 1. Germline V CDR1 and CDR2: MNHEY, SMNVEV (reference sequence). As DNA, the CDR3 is TGTGCCAGCAGTTTATCTCTAGCGGGGGACAATGAGCAGTTCTTC. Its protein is CASSLSLAGDNEQFF.

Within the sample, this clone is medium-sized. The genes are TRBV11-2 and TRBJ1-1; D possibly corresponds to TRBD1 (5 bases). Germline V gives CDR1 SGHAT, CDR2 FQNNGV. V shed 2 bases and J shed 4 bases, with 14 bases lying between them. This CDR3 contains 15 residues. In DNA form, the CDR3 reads TGTGCCAGCAGCTTATGGGGGGATGTAGGCACTGAAGCTTTCTTT. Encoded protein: CASSLWGDVGTEAFF.

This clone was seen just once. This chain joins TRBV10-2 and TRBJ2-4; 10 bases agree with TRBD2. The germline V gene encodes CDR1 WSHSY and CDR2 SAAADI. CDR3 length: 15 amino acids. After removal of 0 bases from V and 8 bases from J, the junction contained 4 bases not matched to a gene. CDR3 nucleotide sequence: TGCGCCAGCAGTGAGTCAAGGCTAGCGGGGGACATTCAGTACTTC. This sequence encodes CASSESRLAGDIQYF.

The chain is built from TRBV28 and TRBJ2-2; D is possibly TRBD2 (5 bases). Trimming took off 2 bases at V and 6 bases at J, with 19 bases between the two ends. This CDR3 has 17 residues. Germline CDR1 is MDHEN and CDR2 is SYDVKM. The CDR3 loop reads CASSLRMDSYRPGELFF. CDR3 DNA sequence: TGTGCCAGCAGTTTAAGGATGGACTCGTATCGGCCCGGGGAGCTGTTTTTT.

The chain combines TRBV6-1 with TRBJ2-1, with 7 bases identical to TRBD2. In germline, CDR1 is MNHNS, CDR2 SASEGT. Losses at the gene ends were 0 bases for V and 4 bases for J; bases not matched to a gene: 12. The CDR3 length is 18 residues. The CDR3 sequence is CASSEAIVGGPRYNEQFF. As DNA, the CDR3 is TGTGCCAGCAGTGAAGCGATTGTGGGAGGGCCTAGATACAATGAGCAGTTCTTC.

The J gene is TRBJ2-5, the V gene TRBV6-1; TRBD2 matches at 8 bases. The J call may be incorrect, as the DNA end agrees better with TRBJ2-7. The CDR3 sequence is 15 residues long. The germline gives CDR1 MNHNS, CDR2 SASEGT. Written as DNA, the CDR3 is TGTGCCAGCAGTGGGATAGCGGGGCTATCCTACGAGCAGTACTTC. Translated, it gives CASSGIAGLSYEQYF.

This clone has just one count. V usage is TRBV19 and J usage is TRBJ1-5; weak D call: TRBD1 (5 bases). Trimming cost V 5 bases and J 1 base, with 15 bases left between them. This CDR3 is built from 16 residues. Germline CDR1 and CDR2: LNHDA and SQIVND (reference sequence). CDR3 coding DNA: TGTGCCAGTAGTTCCCGGGGGACCCGCAGCAATCAGCCCCAGCATTTT. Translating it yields CASSSRGTRSNQPQHF.

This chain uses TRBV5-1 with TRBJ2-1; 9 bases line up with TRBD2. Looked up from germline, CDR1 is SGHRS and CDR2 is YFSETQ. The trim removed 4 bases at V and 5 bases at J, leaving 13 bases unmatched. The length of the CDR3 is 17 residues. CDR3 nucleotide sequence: TGCGCCAGCAGCGAACTACCCAGCGGGAGGCCTAACAATGAGCAGTTCTTC. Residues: CASSELPSGRPNNEQFF.

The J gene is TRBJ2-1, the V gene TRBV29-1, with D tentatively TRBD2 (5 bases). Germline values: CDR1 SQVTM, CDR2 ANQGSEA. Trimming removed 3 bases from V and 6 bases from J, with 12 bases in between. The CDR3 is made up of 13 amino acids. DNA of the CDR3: TGCAGCGTTGACAAAAACGGAGGCAATGAGCAGTTCTTC. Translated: CSVDKNGGNEQFF.

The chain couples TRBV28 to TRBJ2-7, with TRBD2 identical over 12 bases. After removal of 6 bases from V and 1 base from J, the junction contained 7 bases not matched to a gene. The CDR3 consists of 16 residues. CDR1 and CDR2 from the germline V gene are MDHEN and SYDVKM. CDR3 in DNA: TGTGCCAGCAGCCAAACTAGCGGGAGGAGGTCCTACGAGCAGTACTTC. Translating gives CASSQTSGRRSYEQYF.

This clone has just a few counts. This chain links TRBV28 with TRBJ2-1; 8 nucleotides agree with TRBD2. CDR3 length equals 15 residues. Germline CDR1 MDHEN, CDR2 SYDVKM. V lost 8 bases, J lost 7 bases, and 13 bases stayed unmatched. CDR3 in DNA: TGTGCCAGCCAGCGATCCGGGAGGGCGAGGAATGAGCAGTTCTTC. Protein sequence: CASQRSGRARNEQFF.

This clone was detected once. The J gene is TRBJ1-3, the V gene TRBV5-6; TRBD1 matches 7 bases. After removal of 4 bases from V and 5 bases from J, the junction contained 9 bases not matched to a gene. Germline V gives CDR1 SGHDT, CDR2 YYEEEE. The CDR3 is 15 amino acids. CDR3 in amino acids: CASSRTGEKRNTIYF. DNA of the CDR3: TGTGCCAGCAGCCGTACAGGGGAAAAAAGAAACACCATATATTTT.

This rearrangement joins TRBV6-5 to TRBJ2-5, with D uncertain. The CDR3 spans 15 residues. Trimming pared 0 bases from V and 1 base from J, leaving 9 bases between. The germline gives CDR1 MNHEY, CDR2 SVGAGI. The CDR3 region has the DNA TGTGCCAGCAGTTACTCGGTCTGGCTCCAAGAGACCCAGTACTTC. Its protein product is CASSYSVWLQETQYF.

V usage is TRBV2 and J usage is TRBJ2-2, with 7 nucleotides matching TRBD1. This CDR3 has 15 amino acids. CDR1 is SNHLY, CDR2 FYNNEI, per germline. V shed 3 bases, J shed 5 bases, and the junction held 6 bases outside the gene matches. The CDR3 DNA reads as TGTGCCAGCAGTGAGTCGACAGGGATGACCGGGGAGCTGTTTTTT. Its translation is CASSESTGMTGELFF.

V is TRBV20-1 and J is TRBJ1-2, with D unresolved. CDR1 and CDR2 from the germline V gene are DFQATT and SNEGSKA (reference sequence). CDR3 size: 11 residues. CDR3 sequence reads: CSSADNYGYTF. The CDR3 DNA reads TGCAGCTCGGCGGATAACTATGGCTACACCTTC.

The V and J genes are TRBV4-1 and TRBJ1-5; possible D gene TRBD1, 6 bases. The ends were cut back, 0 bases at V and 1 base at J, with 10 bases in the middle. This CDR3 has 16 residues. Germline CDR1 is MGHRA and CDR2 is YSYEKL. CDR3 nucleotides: TGCGCCAGCAGCCAAGAAAGGGGGATGAGCAATCAGCCCCAGCATTTT. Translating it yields CASSQERGMSNQPQHF.

CDR3 protein: CASSLDFTGGHEQYF. The CDR3 DNA follows: TGTGCCAGCAGCTTAGATTTCACCGGCGGGCACGAGCAGTACTTC. V usage is TRBV11-2 and J usage is TRBJ2-7; D is perhaps TRBD2 (5 bases). The CDR3 runs 15 residues. Between the trimmed V and J ends, which lost 0 bases and 5 bases, there was a span of 14 bases. The V gene's germline CDR1 is SGHAT and CDR2 FQNNGV.

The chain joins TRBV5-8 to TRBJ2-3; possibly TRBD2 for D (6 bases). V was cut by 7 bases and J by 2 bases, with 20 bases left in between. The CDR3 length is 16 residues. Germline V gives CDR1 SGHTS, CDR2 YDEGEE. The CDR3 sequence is CASGPEPGLYTDTQYF. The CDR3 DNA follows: TGTGCCAGCGGCCCCGAGCCGGGACTTTACACAGATACGCAGTATTTT.

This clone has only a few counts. CDR3 residues: CASSPRDSEAFF. The CDR3 nucleotides read TGTGCCAGCTCACCAAGGGACAGCGAAGCTTTCTTT. V is TRBV18 and J is TRBJ1-1; TRBD1 matches 7 bases. Germline assignment: CDR1 KGHSH and CDR2 LQKENI. This CDR3 comprises 12 residues. V was pared by 2 bases and J by 8 bases, with 2 bases of the junction left unmatched.